This T cell receptor beta chain was captured in a study of OX40 agonist ivuxolimab in advanced cancers. The table came from immunoSEQ multiplex PCR; TCRdb's copy has only in-frame clones and leaves some out. This sample has more than 45,000 clones, with less than 85% found just once. The CDR3 is 17 residues long. Trimming stripped 0 bases from V and 5 bases from J, with 21 bases between. The V gene's germline CDR1 is SGHDT and CDR2 YYEEEE. Baseline, cycle 4 day 1, and cycle 7 day 1 were the blood sampling points. The sequence derives from an adult with an advanced solid tumor such as melanoma, head and neck, liver or kidney cancer. The chain is built from TRBV5-6 and TRBJ2-7; a possible D gene is TRBD2 (6 bases). The sequencing here drew on CD4+ or CD8+ T cells sorted from blood, taken in a trial of the OX40 agonist ivuxolimab. The CDR3 spells CASSLGAGGRVTDEQYF. In nucleotides, the CDR3 is TGTGCCAGCAGCTTGGGGGCCGGGGGTAGGGTCACCGACGAGCAGTACTTC.